The 5 T cell receptor beta chains below all came from one sample that was sequenced in a study of CD8+CD57+ T cells in acquired aplastic anemia. CD8+CD57+ cell expansion had been shown by flow cytometry in patients chosen for sequencing. TCR beta VDJ and CDR3 profiles were obtained from a genomic DNA template. TCRdb re-analysed the reads in MiXCR, keeping a single row per CDR3 protein. This sample carries fewer than 200,000 distinct CDR3 sequences, roughly 48% of them seen once, and the ten largest clones take more than 1%. What was sequenced was sorted CD4+, CD8+, or CD8+CD57+ T cells (not recorded which) from PBMCs. All receptors come from a human donor with aplastic anemia.

The gene calls are TRBV4-3 and TRBJ2-3; D is ambiguous. Germline V gene lookup returns CDR1 LGHNA and CDR2 YSLEER. Trimming cost V 0 bases and J 1 base, with 11 bases left between them. The CDR3 runs 16 residues. CDR3 protein: CASSQDLGRRTDTQYF. The CDR3 region has the DNA TGCGCCAGCAGCCAAGACTTGGGTCGGCGCACAGATACGCAGTATTTT.

This clonotype was observed many times. The rearrangement uses TRBV7-8 and TRBJ1-2, with D hard to call. Trimming took 5 bases from V and 4 from J, leaving 20 bases between them. CDR3 length: 16 amino acids. Per the germline V gene, CDR1 is SGHVS and CDR2 is FQNEAQ. CDR3 DNA sequence: TGTGCCAGCAGCGAAGGAAGACTGCGCAACCTCTATGGCTACACCTTC. Protein: CASSEGRLRNLYGYTF.

The sample holds many counts of this clonotype. This rearrangement joins TRBV5-1 to TRBJ2-5; 7 nucleotides match TRBD1. With 4 bases clipped from V and 1 base from J, the junction kept 7 bases outside the gene matches. CDR1 is SGHRS and CDR2 is YFSETQ in the germline V gene. The CDR3 runs 15 residues. CDR3 loop: CASSLPGQAQETQYF. For the CDR3, the DNA is TGCGCCAGCAGCCTTCCCGGACAGGCCCAAGAGACCCAGTACTTC.

There are many counts of this clonotype. V is TRBV10-3 and J is TRBJ1-4, with 7 bases matching TRBD1. CDR1 and CDR2 from the germline V gene are ENHRY and SYGVKD. V lost 6 bases to trimming and J lost 8 bases; unmatched junction nucleotides: 6. The CDR3 spans 13 residues. The CDR3 protein is CAISLGQEEKLFF. The CDR3 region has the DNA TGTGCCATCAGCCTCGGACAGGAAGAAAAACTGTTTTTT.

This clonotype was seen ten or more times. This CDR3 reads CASSQAFEQFF. CDR3 sequence (DNA): TGTGCCAGCAGCCAAGCTTTTGAGCAGTTCTTC. The rearrangement links TRBV3-1 to TRBJ2-1, with D uncertain. The CDR3 spans 11 residues. The germline V and J ends were trimmed by 1 base and 9 bases, with 4 bases remaining between them. Germline V gene lookup returns CDR1 LGHDT and CDR2 YNNKEL (reference sequence).